This T cell receptor beta chain stems from a study of cytomegalovirus exposure and HLA in healthy donors. Overall study findings and caveats: TCR beta V segments were, for the most part, productive about 90% or about 30% of the time in an earlier analysis.

Vbeta (60) and Jbeta (13) primers were used in the PCR. Some clones are missing from TCRdb's copy, which holds only in-frame ones; the method was immunoSEQ multiplex PCR. The sample shows about 100,000 clones, about 76% of them seen only once. This clone was detected a few times. Its antigen remains unidentified. Trimming took off 5 bases at V and 6 bases at J, with 22 bases between the two ends. In germline, CDR1 is SGHAT, CDR2 FQNNGV. The CDR3 sequence is 16 residues long. This chain uses TRBV11-2 with TRBJ1-2; no reliable D call. The TCR originated in a man aged 40-49 years in good health and CMV-seropositive. Sequencing was carried out using PBMCs. The CDR3 spells CASSHNRGGSRDGYTF. CDR3 coding DNA: TGTGCCAGCAGCCATAACCGGGGAGGGTCTAGAGATGGCTACACCTTC.